The source of this T cell receptor beta chain is a study of cytomegalovirus exposure and HLA in healthy donors. A word on this clone: Its specificity is unknown.

Broader study findings: TCR beta V- and J-gene trimming was later associated with a missense DCLRE1C variant. The investigators catalogued some 150 TCR beta chains as cytomegalovirus-associated. In a later analysis, TCR association rates varied by HLA locus: DRB1 most, HLA-C fewest.

PCR amplification relied on 60 Vbeta primers (plus 13 Jbeta primers). Generated by immunoSEQ multiplex PCR, the TCRdb table keeps only in-frame clones and is missing some. The sample holds under 90,000 clones, roughly 76% seen once. Germline loops: CDR1 PRHDT, CDR2 FYEKMQ (reference sequence). The CDR3 loop spans 14 amino acids. Trimming removed 5 bases from V and 5 bases from J; junction bases left unmatched: 8. V and J are TRBV13 and TRBJ2-7, with 8 positions matching TRBD1. Input material: PBMCs. This TCR was recovered from a middle-aged woman in good health and CMV-seronegative. The CDR3 spells CASSRRYRGNEQYF. The CDR3 DNA reads as TGTGCCAGCAGCCGGCGTTACAGGGGGAACGAGCAGTACTTC.